This entry concerns a single TCR beta chain. This clonotype has at least ten counts. It has no known antigen specificity. No base quality values were provided; no much bigger clone lies one nucleotide off. This sample is part of a study of early T cells in non-severe SARS-CoV-2 infection (dated by TCRdb to the early 2020s). In the study overall: Because TCR sequencing was done on bulk RNA from unsorted whole blood, the alpha and beta chains could not be paired. Broad study findings and their caveats: VDJdb matching was skewed toward anti-spike CD8 responses and likely underestimated virus-specific expansions by missing private and CD4 specificities.

The library was made by 5' RACE. The instrument given in TCRdb is NextSeq 500. To correct for sequencing error and PCR bias, the TCR library protocol tagged individual cDNA molecules with unique molecular identifiers. Both TCR alpha and beta chains were sequenced, and tight co-correlation was observed between alpha and beta sequence abundances in each sample. The original pipeline was this. Decombinator V4 was used to perform V gene, J gene and CDR3 annotation of TCR sequences. Expanded TCRs were defined as changing significantly between any two time points under a Poisson model with p below 0.0001. TCR abundances were normalised to the total number of TCRs sequenced in each sample and reported as counts per million. A search of VDJdb, accessed on 1 November 2021, was run for TCRs annotated to CMV, EBV and SARS-CoV-2, with TCRs annotated for multiple antigens excluded. In TCRdb, the public reads were trimmed at Q25 with fastp and aligned with MiXCR, with productive beta chains retained. Every entry covers one CDR3 protein and lists the most common genes and DNA from its rows. The V and J calls were determined by TCRdb, not by the authors. The sample yields over 50,000 distinct CDR3 sequences; over 9.5% were counted once. In total, the top ten clones hold 2.5% to 3.5% of the sample.

The study was a case-control design nested within a healthcare worker cohort in London, UK, with weekly nasopharyngeal swab PCR tests and blood sampling. Healthcare workers were recruited between 23 and 31 March 2020, during the week of the UK lockdown, and were followed weekly for up to roughly 16 weeks. This clonotype was obtained from an adult who was a healthcare worker with PCR-confirmed SARS-CoV-2 infection or an uninfected control (not recorded which). Sample: whole blood.

At the DNA level, the sequence is TGTGCCAGCAGTGAAGGGGGGACAAATACAGATACGCAGTATTTT. It codes for CASSEGGTNTDTQYF. The sequence joins TRBV6-1 to TRBJ2-3; possibly the D gene is TRBD1, per 6 matching bases. Deletion took 1 base off V and 3 bases off J, with a span of 11 bases between the germline ends. Spanning cysteine to phenylalanine, the CDR3 consists of 15 amino acids. The DNA shown is the 45-base CDR3, in frame from base 1. Taken from the germline V gene, the CDR1 and CDR2 loops are MNHNS and SASEGT.